This T cell receptor (beta chain) stems from a study of blood T cell repertoires in COVID-19. Study background: Samples representing acute and convalescent COVID-19 were sourced from the United States, Italy and Spain.

CDR3 size: 16 residues. V lost 3 bases, J lost 5 bases, and 10 bases stayed unmatched. Germline CDR1 LNHNV, CDR2 YYDKDF (reference sequence). Profiled with immunoSEQ multiplex PCR; TCRdb holds only in-frame clones, not every one. This table has over 250,000 clones, roughly 90% appearing once. Input material: PBMCs or T cells enriched from blood (not recorded which). The chain combines TRBV15 with TRBJ2-1; 7 positions agree with TRBD2. This receptor was identified in a man aged 60 to 69 who had recovered from COVID-19. CDR3 DNA: TGTGCCACCAGCAGGGCGCCGGGACTATCCGACAATGAGCAGTTCTTC. Its protein product is CATSRAPGLSDNEQFF.